The rows below give T cell receptor beta chains drawn from one sample of a study of shared clonotypes between healthy human individuals. Generated by immunoSEQ multiplex PCR, the TCRdb table keeps only in-frame clones and is missing some. Altogether almost 750,000 clones are present, roughly 72% being singletons, with the ten largest covering under 2%. The sequenced material came from memory CD4+ T cells sorted from blood. These receptors were taken from a woman younger than 45 in good health. Each CDR3 is given with its conserved first and last residue. D genes are given only for firm matches. Only some rows state a clone size, as once, few, many or a class for expanded clones.

CDR3 DNA: TGTGCCACCAGCAGAAGGGGACAGTCTAAAGAGCAGTACTTC
CDR3 protein: CATSRRGQSKEQYF
J gene: TRBJ2-7
clone size: many
D gene: TRBD1
V gene: TRBV15

CDR3 DNA: TGCGCCAGCAGCCGACCTCTACAGGGGGCGATTTCACCCCTCCACTTT
CDR3 protein: CASSRPLQGAISPLHF
J gene: TRBJ1-6
clone size: -
D gene: TRBD1
V gene: TRBV4-1

CDR3 DNA: TGTGCCAGCAGTTTATTGGAGGGGCGAGGAACGCAGTATTTT
CDR3 protein: CASSLLEGRGTQYF
J gene: TRBJ2-3
clone size: -
D gene: -
V gene: TRBV27

CDR3 DNA: TGTGCCAGCAGCCCCCCTGGACCTAATGAAAAACTGTTTTTT
CDR3 protein: CASSPPGPNEKLFF
J gene: TRBJ1-4
clone size: -
D gene: -
V gene: TRBV7-8

CDR3 DNA: TGTGCCAGCAGCTTACTTCGATACGAGCAGTACTTC
CDR3 protein: CASSLLRYEQYF
J gene: TRBJ2-7
clone size: once
D gene: -
V gene: TRBV7-2

CDR3 DNA: TGCAGCGTTGGGTGGAGGGGGGCCCACGAGCAGTACTTC
CDR3 protein: CSVGWRGAHEQYF
J gene: TRBJ2-7
clone size: -
D gene: -
V gene: TRBV29-1

CDR3 DNA: TGTGCCAGCAGCCAAAACCCGACGACGGACGACGCCGGCTACACCTTC
CDR3 protein: CASSQNPTTDDAGYTF
J gene: TRBJ1-2
clone size: many
D gene: -
V gene: TRBV7-4

CDR3 DNA: TGTGCCAGCAGGGAGGCCGGGGCCAATTCACCCCTCCACTTT
CDR3 protein: CASREAGANSPLHF
J gene: TRBJ1-6
clone size: -
D gene: -
V gene: TRBV7-6

CDR3 DNA: TGTGCCAGCAGCTTAGGAGGCCTAGCGGGAGCATCTTATGAGCAGTTCTTC
CDR3 protein: CASSLGGLAGASYEQFF
J gene: TRBJ2-1
clone size: many
D gene: TRBD2
V gene: TRBV7-9

CDR3 DNA: TGTGCCAGCAGTGTTTTCCGACAGGGCCTTGAAAAACTGTTTTTT
CDR3 protein: CASSVFRQGLEKLFF
J gene: TRBJ1-4
clone size: -
D gene: TRBD1
V gene: TRBV2

CDR3 DNA: TGCGCCAGCAGCTCGGGGACAGGGGGGCCCGGGGAGCTGTTTTTT
CDR3 protein: CASSSGTGGPGELFF
J gene: TRBJ2-2
clone size: -
D gene: TRBD1
V gene: TRBV5-1

CDR3 DNA: TGTGCCAGCAGCTTGGCAGGCTCTGGAAACACCATATATTTT
CDR3 protein: CASSLAGSGNTIYF
J gene: TRBJ1-3
clone size: -
D gene: -
V gene: TRBV5-4

CDR3 DNA: TGTGCCTGGAGTGTAATCTACGGGGAAGCTTTCTTT
CDR3 protein: CAWSVIYGEAFF
J gene: TRBJ1-1
clone size: -
D gene: -
V gene: TRBV30

CDR3 DNA: TGTGCCAGCAGCCGGGGGGCCTACGAGCAGTACTTC
CDR3 protein: CASSRGAYEQYF
J gene: TRBJ2-7
clone size: -
D gene: TRBD2
V gene: TRBV5-4

CDR3 DNA: TGTGCCAGCAGTTCAGGTCAGGGGGGGGAAAAACTGTTTTTT
CDR3 protein: CASSSGQGGEKLFF
J gene: TRBJ1-4
clone size: -
D gene: TRBD1
V gene: TRBV28

CDR3 DNA: TGTGCCAGCAGCCAAAGACAGACGAAAGCTTTCTTT
CDR3 protein: CASSQRQTKAFF
J gene: TRBJ1-1
clone size: -
D gene: -
V gene: TRBV5-8

CDR3 DNA: TGCGCCAGCAGCCCCCAACAGGGGAACTATGGCTACACCTTC
CDR3 protein: CASSPQQGNYGYTF
J gene: TRBJ1-2
clone size: -
D gene: TRBD1
V gene: TRBV5-1

CDR3 DNA: TGTGCCAGCCAAATGGATTTGTTACGAGCCACCGGGGAGCTGTTTTTT
CDR3 protein: CASQMDLLRATGELFF
J gene: TRBJ2-2
clone size: few
D gene: -
V gene: TRBV19

CDR3 DNA: TGTGCCAGCAGCCCTGGGACGGACTATGGCTACACCTTC
CDR3 protein: CASSPGTDYGYTF
J gene: TRBJ1-2
clone size: once
D gene: -
V gene: TRBV11-2

CDR3 DNA: TGCGCCAGCAGCCCGGGTTCCGGGACTAGCTTCGACTCCTACGAGCAGTACTTC
CDR3 protein: CASSPGSGTSFDSYEQYF
J gene: TRBJ2-7
clone size: few
D gene: TRBD2
V gene: TRBV5-1

CDR3 DNA: TGTGCCAGCAGCTTGGATCTGGTCTTCCACGAGCAGTACTTC
CDR3 protein: CASSLDLVFHEQYF
J gene: TRBJ2-7
clone size: few
D gene: -
V gene: TRBV5-4

CDR3 DNA: TGTGCCAGCAGTGAAGTATTTGCGGGAAGTACAGATACGCAGTATTTT
CDR3 protein: CASSEVFAGSTDTQYF
J gene: TRBJ2-3
clone size: -
D gene: -
V gene: TRBV6-1

CDR3 DNA: TGTGCCAGCAGCCAACCGGGACAGGGCAATTATGGCTACACCTTC
CDR3 protein: CASSQPGQGNYGYTF
J gene: TRBJ1-2
clone size: -
D gene: TRBD1
V gene: TRBV7-9

CDR3 DNA: TGCGCCAGCAGTGACGGAACCACCTACGAGCAGTACTTC
CDR3 protein: CASSDGTTYEQYF
J gene: TRBJ2-7
clone size: -
D gene: -
V gene: TRBV10-1

CDR3 DNA: TGTGCCATCAGTGAGTCGGTAGGGACTAGCGGGAGCGGGAATGAGCAGTTCTTC
CDR3 protein: CAISESVGTSGSGNEQFF
J gene: TRBJ2-1
clone size: few
D gene: TRBD2
V gene: TRBV10-3

CDR3 DNA: TGTGCCAGCAGCCGGGGGGCCGGGAGCACAGATACGCAGTATTTT
CDR3 protein: CASSRGAGSTDTQYF
J gene: TRBJ2-3
clone size: -
D gene: -
V gene: TRBV4-2

CDR3 DNA: TGTGCCAGCAGTCGACCCGGGACTAATGAAAAACTGTTTTTT
CDR3 protein: CASSRPGTNEKLFF
J gene: TRBJ1-4
clone size: -
D gene: -
V gene: TRBV28

CDR3 DNA: TGTGCCAGCAGCCAAGACGCTGATCACAACAATGAGCAGTTCTTC
CDR3 protein: CASSQDADHNNEQFF
J gene: TRBJ2-1
clone size: -
D gene: -
V gene: TRBV4-2

CDR3 DNA: TGTGCCAGCAGTCGAGATCCGGCGGGGACAGGGGTCGAAAAACTGTTTTTT
CDR3 protein: CASSRDPAGTGVEKLFF
J gene: TRBJ1-4
clone size: -
D gene: TRBD1
V gene: TRBV5-4

CDR3 DNA: TGCGCCAGCAGCCGACTAGCGACCTCCTACAATGAGCAGTTCTTC
CDR3 protein: CASSRLATSYNEQFF
J gene: TRBJ2-1
clone size: many
D gene: TRBD2
V gene: TRBV10-1

CDR3 DNA: TGTGCCAGCAGTTACGAGGCGGTCGTCACCGGGGAGCTGTTTTTT
CDR3 protein: CASSYEAVVTGELFF
J gene: TRBJ2-2
clone size: -
D gene: -
V gene: TRBV6-5

CDR3 DNA: TGTGCCAGCAGCCAAGGAGCCGGGCAGGGAATAGGCATTCAGTACTTC
CDR3 protein: CASSQGAGQGIGIQYF
J gene: TRBJ2-4
clone size: -
D gene: -
V gene: TRBV14

CDR3 DNA: TGTGCCAGTAGTACCGTCCCGGGACTAGCGGGAGGTTATGGGCAGTTCTTC
CDR3 protein: CASSTVPGLAGGYGQFF
J gene: TRBJ2-1
clone size: few
D gene: TRBD2
V gene: TRBV19

CDR3 DNA: TGCGCCAGCAGCTTGGGGACTAGCGGCTTCGGCGAGCAGTACTTC
CDR3 protein: CASSLGTSGFGEQYF
J gene: TRBJ2-7
clone size: -
D gene: TRBD2
V gene: TRBV5-1

CDR3 DNA: TGTGCCAGCAGTTTATCTCGGACTAGCGGGATTGGAGAGACCCAGTACTTC
CDR3 protein: CASSLSRTSGIGETQYF
J gene: TRBJ2-5
clone size: once
D gene: TRBD2
V gene: TRBV27

CDR3 DNA: TGTGCCAGCAGCCACGGGACAGGCCTCGGCGGGGACATTCAGTACTTC
CDR3 protein: CASSHGTGLGGDIQYF
J gene: TRBJ2-4
clone size: -
D gene: TRBD1
V gene: TRBV7-9

CDR3 DNA: TGTGCCAGCAGTGAAGTGGGGGGAGAAGAGACCCAGTACTTC
CDR3 protein: CASSEVGGEETQYF
J gene: TRBJ2-5
clone size: few
D gene: -
V gene: TRBV2

CDR3 DNA: TGTGCCAGCAGCCTCGGGTCGCCAAATGAGCAGTTCTTC
CDR3 protein: CASSLGSPNEQFF
J gene: TRBJ2-1
clone size: -
D gene: -
V gene: TRBV28

CDR3 DNA: TGTGCCAGCTCACAGGGGGAAGGCTACACTGAAGCTTTCTTT
CDR3 protein: CASSQGEGYTEAFF
J gene: TRBJ1-1
clone size: once
D gene: -
V gene: TRBV18

CDR3 DNA: TGCGCCAGCAGCCAAGAGGGTCTGGTACAGGACTCCTACAATGAGCAGTTCTTC
CDR3 protein: CASSQEGLVQDSYNEQFF
J gene: TRBJ2-1
clone size: few
D gene: -
V gene: TRBV4-1

CDR3 DNA: TGTGCCAGCAGCAGAAACAGGGGGCCCATTCGGAATAACACTGAAGCTTTCTTT
CDR3 protein: CASSRNRGPIRNNTEAFF
J gene: TRBJ1-1
clone size: once
D gene: TRBD1
V gene: TRBV11-2

CDR3 DNA: TGTGCCTGGAGTGGGACACACTCTGGGGCCAACGTCCTGACTTTC
CDR3 protein: CAWSGTHSGANVLTF
J gene: TRBJ2-6
clone size: -
D gene: -
V gene: TRBV30

CDR3 DNA: TGTGCCAGCTCACACGGGGGTACCTACGAGCAGTACTTC
CDR3 protein: CASSHGGTYEQYF
J gene: TRBJ2-7
clone size: -
D gene: -
V gene: TRBV18

CDR3 DNA: TGCGCCAGCAGCTTGGGGCGTACTAGCGGGGAGACCCAGTACTTC
CDR3 protein: CASSLGRTSGETQYF
J gene: TRBJ2-5
clone size: -
D gene: TRBD2
V gene: TRBV5-1

CDR3 DNA: TGTGCCAGCAGCTTATATCATAGCTACACCTTC
CDR3 protein: CASSLYHSYTF
J gene: TRBJ1-2
clone size: -
D gene: -
V gene: TRBV7-8

CDR3 DNA: TGTGCCAGCAGTCGAAACCCGGGGCCTGGCTACACCTTC
CDR3 protein: CASSRNPGPGYTF
J gene: TRBJ1-2
clone size: once
D gene: -
V gene: TRBV28

CDR3 DNA: TGTGCCAGCAGCGAGAGAGCGGAGGGCGGCTACAATGAGCAGTTCTTC
CDR3 protein: CASSERAEGGYNEQFF
J gene: TRBJ2-1
clone size: -
D gene: -
V gene: TRBV9

CDR3 DNA: TGTGCCAGCTCACCACCGACCTACGAGCAGTACTTC
CDR3 protein: CASSPPTYEQYF
J gene: TRBJ2-7
clone size: once
D gene: -
V gene: TRBV18

CDR3 DNA: TGTGCCAGCAGCCTTTTCGGACAGGCGAACTATGGCTACACCTTC
CDR3 protein: CASSLFGQANYGYTF
J gene: TRBJ1-2
clone size: -
D gene: TRBD1
V gene: TRBV6-5

CDR3 DNA: TGTGCCAGCAGTCAACAGGGAGGGCATATGGGGGCTTTCTTT
CDR3 protein: CASSQQGGHMGAFF
J gene: TRBJ1-1
clone size: -
D gene: -
V gene: TRBV6-6

CDR3 DNA: TGTGCCAGCAGTCACATGAACACTGAAGCTTTCTTT
CDR3 protein: CASSHMNTEAFF
J gene: TRBJ1-1
clone size: -
D gene: -
V gene: TRBV27

CDR3 DNA: TGTGCCAGCAGCTTGGAGACAGACGAAAAACTGTTTTTT
CDR3 protein: CASSLETDEKLFF
J gene: TRBJ1-4
clone size: -
D gene: -
V gene: TRBV5-4

CDR3 DNA: TGTGCCAGCAGTACCCCTAGCGGAACCTCCTACGAGCAGTACTTC
CDR3 protein: CASSTPSGTSYEQYF
J gene: TRBJ2-7
clone size: -
D gene: TRBD2
V gene: TRBV28

CDR3 DNA: TGTGCCAGCAGCTTAGCTCTCCGGGCGGGGGACGAGCAGTACTTC
CDR3 protein: CASSLALRAGDEQYF
J gene: TRBJ2-7
clone size: -
D gene: TRBD2
V gene: TRBV7-9

CDR3 DNA: TGCACCAGCAGCCAAGATCGGGGCCCCCCCCTGGGCGCCTACGAGCAGTACTTC
CDR3 protein: CTSSQDRGPPLGAYEQYF
J gene: TRBJ2-7
clone size: -
D gene: -
V gene: TRBV1

CDR3 DNA: TGTGCCAGCAGTCCTAGCGCATTCACCTACGAGCAGTACTTC
CDR3 protein: CASSPSAFTYEQYF
J gene: TRBJ2-7
clone size: -
D gene: -
V gene: TRBV28

CDR3 DNA: TGTGCCAGCAGCTTAGTTCTTGCGGGAGGGCCCTATGAGCAGTTCTTC
CDR3 protein: CASSLVLAGGPYEQFF
J gene: TRBJ2-1
clone size: -
D gene: TRBD2
V gene: TRBV11-2

CDR3 DNA: TGTGCCAGCTATAGGGTATCGCAGCCCCAGCATTTT
CDR3 protein: CASYRVSQPQHF
J gene: TRBJ1-5
clone size: -
D gene: -
V gene: TRBV28